The sequence of this TCR beta chain was determined in a study of T cells in Graves' hyperthyroidism and ophthalmopathy. Study-wide results and caveats: Prediction of ophthalmopathy progression came a median around 6.5 months pre-onset.

Hyperthyroidism of Graves' type that showed no ophthalmopathy progression within 18 months was stable. Hyperthyroidism had been newly diagnosed in patients aged 18 to 65, and its duration was under 2 months. The CDR3 regions of TCR beta were amplified from RNA transcripts. First-round RT-PCR with HTBI primers amplified the TCR CDR3 region. TCRdb re-analysed the multiplex PCR reads in MiXCR, keeping a single row per CDR3 protein. In the table there are hundreds of thousands of distinct CDR3 sequences, around 15% of which are singletons. This clonotype has at least ten counts. Its specificity is unknown. One end of the junction varies from germline; a read error may be responsible. The clonotype comes from a woman aged 40 to 55 with Graves' hyperthyroidism. Input material: blood.

The CDR3 DNA sequence: TGTGCCAGCAGATTAGCGGGAGGTCTACACAATGAGCAGTTCTTC. This gives the protein CASRLAGGLHNEQFF. The V and J genes are TRBV12-3 or TRBV12-4 and TRBJ2-1, with 10 bases aligning to TRBD2. CDR3 length: 15 residues.